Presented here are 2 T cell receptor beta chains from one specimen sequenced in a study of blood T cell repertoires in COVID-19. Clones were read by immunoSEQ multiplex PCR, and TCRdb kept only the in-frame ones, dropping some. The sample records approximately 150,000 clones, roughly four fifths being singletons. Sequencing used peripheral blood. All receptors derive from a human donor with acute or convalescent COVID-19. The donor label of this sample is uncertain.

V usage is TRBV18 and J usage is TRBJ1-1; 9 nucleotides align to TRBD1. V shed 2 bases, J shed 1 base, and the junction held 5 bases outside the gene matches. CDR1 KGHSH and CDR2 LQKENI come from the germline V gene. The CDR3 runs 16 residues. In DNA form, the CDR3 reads TGTGCCAGCTCACCAGGGGGACAGGGAACGAACACTGAAGCTTTCTTT. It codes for CASSPGGQGTNTEAFF.

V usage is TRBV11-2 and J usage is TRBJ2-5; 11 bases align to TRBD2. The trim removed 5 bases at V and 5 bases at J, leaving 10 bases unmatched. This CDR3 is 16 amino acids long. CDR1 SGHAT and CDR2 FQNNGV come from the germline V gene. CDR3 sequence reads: CASSPTLAGGSETQYF. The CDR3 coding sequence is TGTGCCAGCAGCCCGACCCTAGCGGGGGGCAGTGAGACCCAGTACTTC.